The 7 T cell receptor beta chains below come from one sample, sequenced in a study of T cell responses to AZD1222 COVID-19 vaccine. Clones were sequenced by immunoSEQ multiplex PCR, and TCRdb holds only the in-frame ones, with some missing. The data show around 78,000 clones, with about 90% seen just once and more than 1.2% held by the top ten. This specimen consisted of peripheral blood, obtained 28 days after the second AZD1222 dose. The receptors originated from an adult who received the AZD1222 COVID-19 vaccine.

V usage is TRBV4-2 and J usage is TRBJ1-3; D remains ambiguous. Per the germline V gene, CDR1 is LGHNA and CDR2 is YNFKEQ. CDR3 size: 16 residues. Trimming took 1 base from V and 0 from J, leaving 10 bases between them. The chain's CDR3 is CASSQGTRASGNTIYF. The CDR3 region has the DNA TGTGCCAGCAGCCAAGGTACTAGGGCCTCTGGAAACACCATATATTTT.

This clone was seen only a few times. The rearrangement uses TRBV19 and TRBJ1-2; 7 bases agree with TRBD1. The V segment lost 5 bases and the J segment 9 bases; nucleotides outside the gene matches: 12. The CDR3 length is 14 residues. Germline CDR1 LNHDA, CDR2 SQIVND (reference sequence). The CDR3 region is CASSSGQAPLSYTF. In DNA form, the CDR3 reads TGTGCCAGTAGTTCAGGACAGGCCCCTTTGAGCTACACCTTC.

This chain uses TRBV10-3 with TRBJ1-4; the match to TRBD1 covers 7 bases. V lost 4 bases to trimming and J lost 2 bases; unmatched junction nucleotides: 4. The germline gives CDR1 ENHRY, CDR2 SYGVKD. There are 15 residues in the CDR3. CDR3 nucleotide sequence: TGTGCCATCAGTGCGAGGGGACAGACTAATGAAAAACTGTTTTTT. This translates into CAISARGQTNEKLFF.

The gene calls are TRBV3-1 (or the pseudogene TRBV3-2) and TRBJ1-2; 7 bases fit TRBD1. Losses at the gene ends were 0 bases for V and 5 bases for J; bases not matched to a gene: 6. There are 15 residues in the CDR3. CDR1 LGHDT and CDR2 YNNKEL come from the germline V gene (reference sequence). The CDR3 sequence: CASSQDLARGYGYTF. The CDR3, as DNA: TGTGCCAGCAGCCAAGATCTTGCCAGGGGGTATGGCTACACCTTC.

This chain links TRBV6-5 with TRBJ2-7, with D unclear. The germline V and J ends were trimmed by 5 bases and 7 bases, with 12 bases remaining between them. The CDR3 has 12 residues. Germline V lookup: CDR1 MNHEY, CDR2 SVGAGI. In DNA form, the CDR3 reads TGTGCCAGCAGTCCTAGACCTACGGAGCAGTACTTC. It encodes CASSPRPTEQYF.

This chain links TRBV7-9 with TRBJ2-1; D possibly uses TRBD1 or TRBD2 (5 bases each). The V end was cut by 3 bases, the J end by 7 bases, with 16 bases between. Looked up from germline, CDR1 is SEHNR and CDR2 is FQNEAQ (reference sequence). The CDR3 is 15 amino acids. CDR3 in amino acids: CASSFSEGNGNEQFF. The CDR3 nucleotides read TGTGCCAGCAGCTTCTCTGAGGGGAATGGAAATGAGCAGTTCTTC.

The chain carries TRBV4-1 and TRBJ2-7, with unresolved D. The V gene lost 4 bases and the J gene lost 0 bases, with 16 bases spanning the gap. The CDR3 extends over 16 amino acids. Germline-derived CDR1 and CDR2 are MGHRA and YSYEKL. CDR3 sequence (DNA): TGCGCCAGCAGCCGGTTCTCGGGCCTAAGCTCCTACGAGCAGTACTTC. Translating gives CASSRFSGLSSYEQYF.